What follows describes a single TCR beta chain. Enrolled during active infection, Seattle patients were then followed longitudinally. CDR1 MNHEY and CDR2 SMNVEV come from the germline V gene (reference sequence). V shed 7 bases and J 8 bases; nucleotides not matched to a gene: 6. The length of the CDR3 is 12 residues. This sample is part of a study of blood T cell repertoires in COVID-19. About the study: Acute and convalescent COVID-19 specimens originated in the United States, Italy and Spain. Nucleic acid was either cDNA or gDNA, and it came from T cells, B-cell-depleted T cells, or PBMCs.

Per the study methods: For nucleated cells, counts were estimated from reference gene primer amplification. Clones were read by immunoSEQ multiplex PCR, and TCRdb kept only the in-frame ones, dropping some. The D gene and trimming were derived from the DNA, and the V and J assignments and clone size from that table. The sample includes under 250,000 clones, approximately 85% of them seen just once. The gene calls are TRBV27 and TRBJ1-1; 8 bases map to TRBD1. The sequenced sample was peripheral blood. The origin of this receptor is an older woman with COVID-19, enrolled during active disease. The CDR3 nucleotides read TGTGCCAGCATCGACAGGGGCTACGAAGCTTTCTTT. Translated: CASIDRGYEAFF.